Shown below are 32 T cell receptor beta chains from a single sample sequenced in a study of blood T cell repertoires in COVID-19. Sequenced by immunoSEQ multiplex PCR; TCRdb stores in-frame clones only, minus some. The data contain under 250,000 clones, 86% of them singletons. The source material was peripheral blood. These receptor sequences come from a woman aged 60-70 years who had recovered from COVID-19.

V gene TRBV18 combines with J gene TRBJ2-7, with TRBD2 matching 11 bases. The V segment lost 0 bases and the J segment 5 bases; nucleotides outside the gene matches: 12. CDR3 length equals 18 residues. From germline, CDR1 is KGHSH and CDR2 LQKENI. CDR3 bases: TGTGCCAGCTCACCACCCGTTGCTAGCGGGGGGCCCCCGGACGAGCAGTACTTC. It yields the protein CASSPPVASGGPPDEQYF.

This clone appeared a few times. This chain connects TRBV5-6 to TRBJ2-5, with a possible D match to TRBD2 (6 bases). This CDR3 contains 14 residues. The germline V and J ends were trimmed by 1 base and 7 bases, with 14 bases remaining between them. CDR1 SGHDT and CDR2 YYEEEE come from the germline V gene. As DNA, the CDR3 is TGTGCCAGCAGCTTGATGACGGTCGGGGGGACCCAGTACTTC. The encoded protein is CASSLMTVGGTQYF. Full variable domain (remainder filled in from reference TRBV5-6 and TRBJ2-5): DAGVTQSPTHLIKTRGQQVTLRCSPKSGHDTVSWYQQALGQGPQFIFQYYEEEERQRGNFPDRFSGHQFPNYSSELNVNALLLGDSALYLCASSLMTVGGTQYFGPGTRLLVL.

With regard to this clone: This sample also contains other DNA sequences that code for the same CDR3. In DNA, the CDR3 is TGTGCCAGCAGCTTAGAAGGGGTTGGAACCGGGGAGCTGTTTTTT. This codes for CASSLEGVGTGELFF. The V gene is TRBV7-2, the J gene TRBJ2-2, with a possible D match to TRBD1 (5 bases). The germline V and J ends were trimmed by 1 base and 5 bases, with 11 bases remaining between them. The CDR3 contains 15 residues. CDR1 is SGHTA, CDR2 FQGNSA, per germline.

The V gene is TRBV28, the J gene TRBJ2-5; TRBD2 agrees at 11 bases. Trimming took 6 bases from V and 0 from J; bases not matched to a gene: 6. CDR3 length equals 16 residues. Germline lookup yields CDR1 MDHEN and CDR2 SYDVKM. The CDR3 nucleotides read TGTGCCAGCAGAAGACTAGCGGGGAGCTACCAAGAGACCCAGTACTTC. Translation: CASRRLAGSYQETQYF.

This clone was recorded once. CDR3 in DNA: TGTGCCAGCAGCTTTTCAGGGTCTACTAATGAAAAACTGTTTTTT. Its translation: CASSFSGSTNEKLFF. The chain has TRBV11-1 and TRBJ1-4; weak D call: TRBD1 (5 bases). There are 15 residues in the CDR3. V lost 3 bases and J 2 bases, leaving 10 bases between the germline ends. The V gene's germline CDR1 is SGHAT and CDR2 FQDESV (reference sequence).

The chain uses TRBV5-8 and TRBJ2-2; the D gene is possibly TRBD2 (5 bases). Germline loops: CDR1 SGHTS, CDR2 YDEGEE. CDR3 length: 15 residues. The germline V and J ends were trimmed by 0 bases and 6 bases, with 12 bases remaining between them. The chain's CDR3 is CASSLGRGMAGELFF. The CDR3 DNA is TGTGCCAGCAGCTTGGGGAGAGGGATGGCCGGGGAGCTGTTTTTT.

The V and J genes are TRBV7-9 and TRBJ1-1; a possible D gene is TRBD1 (6 bases). V lost 2 bases and J 8 bases, leaving 12 bases between the germline ends. Germline V gene sequence: CDR1 SEHNR, CDR2 FQNEAQ (reference sequence). This CDR3 has 13 residues. The CDR3 protein is CASSLFQGTEAFF. For the CDR3, the DNA is TGTGCCAGCAGCTTATTTCAGGGGACGGAAGCTTTCTTT.

This clone was found a few times. The chain employs TRBV28 and TRBJ2-7; 8 bases match TRBD1. The CDR3 consists of 16 residues. V shed 5 bases, J shed 4 bases, and the junction held 13 bases outside the gene matches. Germline values: CDR1 MDHEN, CDR2 SYDVKM. Here the CDR3 DNA reads TGTGCCAGCAGTCTAACGAGCTGGACAGGGCAATACGAGCAGTACTTC. Translating gives CASSLTSWTGQYEQYF.

The chain is built from TRBV5-5 and TRBJ1-5, with 9 bases that match TRBD1. This CDR3 spans 15 amino acids. Per germline, CDR1 SGHKS and CDR2 YYEKEE (reference sequence). V was clipped by 1 base and J by 4 bases; unmatched bases: 3. CDR3 nucleotides: TGTGCCAGCAGCTTGAACAGGGGGCTTAATCAGCCCCAGCATTTT. Amino acids: CASSLNRGLNQPQHF.

The chain joins TRBV5-8 to TRBJ1-1; 9 nucleotides agree with TRBD1. The junction had 1 base not matched to a gene; V was cut back by 3 bases and J by 1 base. Germline V gene data show CDR1 as SGHTS and CDR2 as YDEGEE. CDR3 size: 14 residues. This chain's CDR3 is CASSWTGANTEAFF. The CDR3 DNA follows: TGTGCCAGCAGCTGGACAGGGGCGAACACTGAAGCTTTCTTT.

The chain links TRBV19 to TRBJ2-4, with 7 bases matching TRBD1. Germline CDR1 reads LNHDA; CDR2 reads SQIVND (reference sequence). The CDR3 contains 13 residues. The V gene end was trimmed by 7 bases and the J gene end by 8 bases; junction bases not matched to a gene: 8. This chain's CDR3 is CASNDRQGYIQYF. In DNA form, the CDR3 reads TGTGCCAGTAACGACCGACAGGGTTACATTCAGTACTTC.

This clone was seen once. The chain has TRBV3-1 (or the pseudogene TRBV3-2) and TRBJ2-5, with TRBD2 matching over 11 bases. This CDR3 region has 15 residues. Germline-derived CDR1 and CDR2 are LGHDT and YNNKEL (reference sequence). V shed 1 base and J 5 bases; nucleotides not matched to a gene: 3. The CDR3 bases are TGTGCCAGCAGCCAAGTCGCTAGCGGGGGGGAGACCCAGTACTTC. Translated, it gives CASSQVASGGETQYF.

This clone turned up a few times. V usage is TRBV6-4 and J usage is TRBJ2-2, with 8 bases aligning to TRBD1. The CDR3 runs 15 residues. The germline V gene encodes CDR1 MRHNA and CDR2 SNTAGT. With 7 bases clipped from V and 2 bases from J, the junction kept 6 bases outside the gene matches. For the CDR3, the DNA is TGTGCCAGCAAGGACAGGGCCTTCAACACCGGGGAGCTGTTTTTT. This translates into CASKDRAFNTGELFF.

This sequence joins TRBV3-1 (or the pseudogene TRBV3-2) and TRBJ1-5; 7 nucleotides match TRBD1. The CDR3 contains 15 residues. Losses at the gene ends were 2 bases for V and 7 bases for J; bases not matched to a gene: 8. Germline V lookup: CDR1 LGHDT, CDR2 YNNKEL (reference sequence). CDR3 loop: CASSQTTGNGQPQHF. The DNA of the CDR3 is TGTGCCAGCAGCCAAACGACAGGGAACGGGCAGCCCCAGCATTTT.

This chain links TRBV9 with TRBJ1-6; D not resolved. This CDR3 has 15 amino acids. Looked up from germline, CDR1 is SGDLS and CDR2 is YYNGEE. Trimming removed 3 bases at V and 0 bases at J, with 7 bases between. This CDR3 reads CASSERGSYNSPLHF. CDR3 DNA sequence: TGTGCCAGCAGCGAACGGGGCTCCTATAATTCACCCCTCCACTTT.

The chain joins TRBV12-3 or TRBV12-4 to TRBJ1-2; 10 positions agree with TRBD1. This CDR3 is built from 12 residues. The V segment lost 6 bases and the J segment 8 bases; nucleotides outside the gene matches: 3. DNA of the CDR3: TGTGCCAGCAGAGGACAGGGGGGCGGCTACACCTTC. The encoded protein is CASRGQGGGYTF.

This clone occurred once. The rearrangement joins TRBV28 to TRBJ1-2; TRBD1 might be the D (6 bases). V gave up 6 bases and J gave up 5 bases, with 16 bases separating them. The germline gives CDR1 MDHEN, CDR2 SYDVKM. The CDR3 spans 14 residues. CDR3 residues: CASSRGQLTYGYTF. The CDR3, as DNA: TGTGCCAGCAGCCGCGGACAGCTGACTTATGGCTACACCTTC.

This clone was seen once. This chain connects TRBV3-1 (or the pseudogene TRBV3-2) to TRBJ2-2; TRBD1 might be the D (6 bases). The CDR3 is 13 amino acids. V was shortened by 9 bases and J by 1 base, with 9 bases between the two germline ends. Germline assignment: CDR1 LGHDT and CDR2 YNNKEL (reference sequence). As DNA, the CDR3 is TGTGCCAGTGCACAGGGGAACACCGGGGAGCTGTTTTTT. It specifies CASAQGNTGELFF.

The chain employs TRBV5-1 and TRBJ2-1, with D perhaps matching TRBD1 (6 bases). This CDR3 has 13 amino acids. The V and J ends lost 3 bases and 4 bases respectively, with 8 bases between them. Germline V lookup: CDR1 SGHRS, CDR2 YFSETQ. CDR3 region: CASSYQGYNEQFF. CDR3 nucleotide sequence: TGCGCCAGCAGCTACCAGGGGTACAATGAGCAGTTCTTC. The full variable domain, its missing parts supplied by reference TRBV5-1 and TRBJ2-1, is KAGVTQTPRYLIKTRGQQVTLSCSPISGHRSVSWYQQTPGQGLQFLFEYFSETQRNKGNFPGRFSGRQFSNSRSEMNVSTLELGDSALYLCASSYQGYNEQFFGPGTRLTVL.

The rearrangement links TRBV6-4 to TRBJ2-1; D ambiguous. From germline, CDR1 is MRHNA and CDR2 SNTAGT. Trimming took off 3 bases at V and 0 bases at J, with 9 bases between the two ends. This CDR3 comprises 15 residues. The CDR3 region is CASSEVPSSYNEQFF. The CDR3 nucleotides are TGTGCCAGCAGTGAAGTGCCTAGCTCCTACAATGAGCAGTTCTTC.

The table lists this clone with a few counts. The chain employs TRBV7-2 and TRBJ2-2; tentatively, D is TRBD1 (5 bases). Germline V lookup: CDR1 SGHTA, CDR2 FQGNSA. V lost 1 base, J lost 4 bases, and 10 bases lay in between. The CDR3 length is 15 residues. The chain's CDR3 is CASSLGFRGTGELFF. DNA for the CDR3: TGTGCCAGCAGCTTAGGGTTTAGGGGCACCGGGGAGCTGTTTTTT.

The chain recombines TRBV2 with TRBJ1-2; 7 bases align to TRBD1. Looked up from germline, CDR1 is SNHLY and CDR2 is FYNNEI. V was clipped by 8 bases and J by 4 bases; unmatched bases: 13. This CDR3 has 15 amino acids. The DNA for the CDR3 is TGTGCCAGCTCCGTGCGGAAGGGGGCCGGCTATGGCTACACCTTC. Translated, it gives CASSVRKGAGYGYTF. The full variable domain, its missing parts supplied by reference TRBV2 and TRBJ1-2, is EPEVTQTPSHQVTQMGQEVILRCVPISNHLYFYWYRQILGQKVEFLVSFYNNEISEKSEIFDDQFSVERPDGSNFTLKIRSTKLEDSAMYFCASSVRKGAGYGYTFGSGTRLTVV.

This chain uses TRBV7-2 with TRBJ2-2, with D perhaps TRBD2 (7 bases). Germline V gene lookup returns CDR1 SGHTA and CDR2 FQGNSA. Trimming took 3 bases from V and 4 from J, leaving 24 bases between them. This CDR3 is 19 amino acids long. The CDR3 reads CASSFLLGGARKLTGELFF. The DNA for the CDR3 is TGTGCCAGCAGCTTCCTTTTGGGGGGGGCTCGAAAACTCACCGGGGAGCTGTTTTTT.

J is TRBJ2-3 and V is TRBV24-1, with 7 bases aligning to TRBD1. Germline V gene data show CDR1 as KGHDR and CDR2 as SFDVKD. CDR3 length: 15 residues. V was clipped by 9 bases and J by 4 bases; unmatched bases: 12. The CDR3 loop reads CATQGGDPPPDTQYF. The DNA of the CDR3 is TGTGCCACCCAAGGGGGCGACCCCCCCCCAGATACGCAGTATTTT.

This chain connects TRBV11-2 to TRBJ2-2, with 15 bases fitting TRBD2. Germline trimming cut 5 bases from V and 7 bases from J; bases unmatched to any gene: 8. The CDR3 spans 17 residues. Germline CDR1 is SGHAT and CDR2 is FQNNGV. CDR3 sequence reads: CASSIGTSGGNVGELFF. The CDR3 DNA reads as TGTGCCAGCAGCATCGGGACTAGCGGGGGGAATGTCGGGGAGCTGTTTTTT.

J is TRBJ1-2 and V is TRBV6-1, with 7 bases matching TRBD1. The V gene end was trimmed by 1 base and the J gene end by 4 bases; junction bases not matched to a gene: 3. There are 14 residues in the CDR3. CDR1 is MNHNS, CDR2 SASEGT, per germline. Written as DNA, the CDR3 is TGTGCCAGCAGTGAAGGTCCAGGGGGCTATGGCTACACCTTC. This gives the protein CASSEGPGGYGYTF.

The CDR3 reads CARSGGFSEAFF. The CDR3 bases are TGTGCCAGAAGCGGAGGGTTCTCTGAAGCTTTCTTT. The chain carries TRBV21-1 and TRBJ1-1. TRBV21-1 is a pseudogene. The CDR3 spans 12 residues.

The chain links TRBV10-1 to TRBJ2-3, with TRBD1 identical over 7 bases. V shed 6 bases and J 2 bases; nucleotides not matched to a gene: 14. The CDR3 sequence is 17 residues long. Looked up from germline, CDR1 is WNHNN and CDR2 is SYGVQD (reference sequence). The CDR3 is CASRVDRVGNPTDTQYF. CDR3 DNA: TGCGCCAGCAGGGTTGACAGGGTCGGGAACCCCACAGATACGCAGTATTTT.

This clone occurred once. This sequence joins TRBV7-2 and TRBJ2-7, with 10 bases aligning to TRBD2. With 7 bases clipped from V and 4 bases from J, the junction kept 10 bases outside the gene matches. The CDR3 sequence is 15 residues long. CDR1 and CDR2 (germline): SGHTA, FQGNSA. In DNA form, the CDR3 reads TGTGCCAGCACCCAGAGCGGGGGGGCCCAGTACGAGCAGTACTTC. Residues: CASTQSGGAQYEQYF.

The chain has TRBV28 and TRBJ2-7, with TRBD1 as a possible D gene (5 bases). This CDR3 contains 14 residues. Germline V gene data show CDR1 as MDHEN and CDR2 as SYDVKM. Trimming shortened V by 4 bases and J by 2 bases, and 12 bases separated the two germline ends. DNA for the CDR3: TGTGCCAGCAGTTCCCCAGGGAAGCCCTACGAGCAGTACTTC. It codes for CASSSPGKPYEQYF. The full variable domain, its missing parts supplied by reference TRBV28 and TRBJ2-7, is DVKVTQSSRYLVKRTGEKVFLECVQDMDHENMFWYRQDPGLGLRLIYFSYDVKMKEKGDIPEGYSVSREKKERFSLILESASTNQTSMYLCASSSPGKPYEQYFGPGTRLTVT.

The V call is TRBV7-2, the J call TRBJ1-1, with D hard to call. The CDR3 has 12 amino acids. Trimming took off 4 bases at V and 3 bases at J, with 6 bases between the two ends. Germline values: CDR1 SGHTA, CDR2 FQGNSA. CDR3 bases: TGTGCCAGCAGCTGGCGGTACACTGAAGCTTTCTTT. It specifies CASSWRYTEAFF.

The chain carries TRBV6-2 or TRBV6-3 and TRBJ2-7, with D possibly TRBD2 on 7 matching bases. Germline V gene lookup returns CDR1 MNHEY and CDR2 SVGEGT. CDR3 length: 14 amino acids. V lost 4 bases and J lost 2, with 12 bases in between. The CDR3 loop reads CASSFRGGTYEQYF. The CDR3 DNA sequence: TGTGCCAGCAGTTTCAGGGGAGGGACCTACGAGCAGTACTTC.